Listed below are T cell receptor beta chains from one sample, sequenced in a study of shared clonotypes between healthy human individuals. The table came from immunoSEQ multiplex PCR; TCRdb's copy has only in-frame clones and leaves some out. The sample has just over 95,000 clones; roughly two thirds are singletons. The source material was memory CD8+ T cells sorted from blood. Receptors were obtained from a man younger than 40 in good health. Both conserved end residues are part of each CDR3. Fields, in order: D gene, clone size, V gene, J gene, CDR3 DNA, CDR3 protein. The D gene is left open where the match is weak. Some rows have no size entry. The others give once, few or many, or a class for an expanded clone.

>-|once|TRBV7-8|TRBJ1-5
TGTGCCAGCAGCTACGGACAGACCCGGGGCAATCAGCCCCAGCATTTT
CASSYGQTRGNQPQHF
>-|once|TRBV27|TRBJ2-5
TGTGCCAGCAAGAGCGGAACAGATTACCAAGAGACCCAGTACTTC
CASKSGTDYQETQYF
>-|-|TRBV5-6|TRBJ2-7
TGTGCCAGCAGCTTGGAAGGGGGGTTCTTCTACGAGCAGTACTTC
CASSLEGGFFYEQYF
>TRBD1|-|TRBV5-1|TRBJ2-2
TGCGCCAGCAGCTTGACCCCGGACAGGTCGAACACCGGGGAGCTGTTTTTT
CASSLTPDRSNTGELFF
>-|few|TRBV7-9|TRBJ2-2
TGTGCCAGCAGGGGCACTTGGGGCGGGGAGCTGTTTTTT
CASRGTWGGELFF
>-|-|TRBV10-3|TRBJ1-2
TGTGCCATCAGCCAGGAGCAACGTGGCTACACCTTC
CAISQEQRGYTF
>TRBD1|-|TRBV5-8|TRBJ2-7
TGTGCCAGCAGCTTGGGTCTGGGGACAGGGGGCTCCTACGAGCAGTACTTC
CASSLGLGTGGSYEQYF
>TRBD2|-|TRBV2|TRBJ2-3
TGTGCCAGCAGCGGGGGGGCAGCAAGCACAGATACGCAGTATTTT
CASSGGAASTDTQYF
>-|-|TRBV15|TRBJ2-7
TGTGCCACCAGCAGAAATAGGGTTCGCGAGCAGTACTTC
CATSRNRVREQYF
>-|-|TRBV19|TRBJ2-7
TGTGCCAGTAGTATAGCGGAGGAGTTGAGTCACGAGCAGTACTTC
CASSIAEELSHEQYF
>TRBD2|-|TRBV15|TRBJ2-7
TGTGCCACCAGCAGAGATAGGACTAGCCCCTACGAGCAGTACTTC
CATSRDRTSPYEQYF
>-|-|TRBV5-5|TRBJ2-7
TGTGCCAGCAGCTTAGGGCTCCCGGACAGTTCCTACGAGCAGTACTTC
CASSLGLPDSSYEQYF
>-|-|TRBV7-6|TRBJ2-5
TGTGCCAGCAGCTGGTACCAAGAGACCCAGTACTTC
CASSWYQETQYF
>-|-|TRBV23-1|TRBJ1-3
TGCGCCAGCACCCCGGGGATCTACTCTGGAAACACCATATATTTT
CASTPGIYSGNTIYF
>TRBD1|-|TRBV18|TRBJ2-2
TGTGCCAGCTCACCACCGAACAGGGGGACCGGGGAGCTGTTTTTT
CASSPPNRGTGELFF
>TRBD1|-|TRBV6-5|TRBJ1-2
TGTGCCAGCAGCCCGGGACAGGGTACTTCTGGCTACACCTTC
CASSPGQGTSGYTF
>-|-|TRBV4-3|TRBJ2-2
TGCGCCAGCAGCCAAGAATCCCAGGGGAACAGGGGGGAGCTGTTTTTT
CASSQESQGNRGELFF
>-|-|TRBV25-1|TRBJ1-5
TGTGCCAGCACCATAGTCGGAGATTATAGCAATCAGCCCCAGCATTTT
CASTIVGDYSNQPQHF
>-|once|TRBV30|TRBJ2-7
TGTGCCTGGAGCCCCTCTGAGGGCTCCTACGAGCAGTACTTC
CAWSPSEGSYEQYF
>TRBD1|-|TRBV28|TRBJ1-2
TGTGCCAGCAGTCGTCAGGACAGGGAGTACTATGGCTACACCTTC
CASSRQDREYYGYTF
>-|-|TRBV6-6|TRBJ1-2
TGTGCCAGCAGTTACTTCGGGAACTATGGCTACACCTTC
CASSYFGNYGYTF